These 25 T cell receptor beta chains share one sample of origin, sequenced in a study of monozygotic twins with inflammatory bowel disease. TCRdb reprocessed the 5' RACE reads and stores each CDR3 protein as one record, lacking DNA. The specimen's table records around 140,000 distinct CDR3 sequences. The sample was blood. These receptors were obtained from a human donor with ulcerative colitis or Crohn's disease, or a healthy co-twin of an affected twin (not recorded which).

This sequence joins TRBV20-1 and TRBJ2-7; the D call of TRBD1 rests on TCRdb alone, since no DNA is present to check it. The CDR3 length is 14 residues. Germline loops: CDR1 DFQATT, CDR2 SNEGSKA (reference sequence). The CDR3 spells CSARNRDRSYEQYF.

The chain has TRBV7-6 and TRBJ2-1; TCRdb's D call of TRBD1 is untestable without DNA. The germline V gene encodes CDR1 SGHVS and CDR2 FNYEAQ. This CDR3 has 13 residues. Here the CDR3 reads CASRGRADNEQFF. Full variable domain (missing parts from reference TRBV7-6 and TRBJ2-1): GAGVSQSPRYKVTKRGQDVALRCDPISGHVSLYWYRQALGQGPEFLTYFNYEAQQDKSGLPNDRFSAERPEGSISTLTIQRTEQRDSAMYRCASRGRADNEQFFGPGTRLTVL.

The rearrangement uses TRBV6-5 and TRBJ1-5; the TCRdb D gene call, TRBD1, has no DNA to confirm it. The CDR3 runs to 15 residues. Per germline, CDR1 MNHEY and CDR2 SVGAGI. This chain's CDR3 is CASSPLAYSNQPQHF.

This chain links TRBV18 with TRBJ2-3; without DNA, the TCRdb call of TRBD2 cannot be checked. This CDR3 is built from 17 residues. The germline CDR1 and CDR2 sequences are KGHSH and LQKENI. This chain's CDR3 is CASSPPSGGGWADTQYF.

The chain employs TRBV18 and TRBJ1-5. The CDR3 consists of 14 residues. The germline V gene has CDR1 KGHSH and CDR2 LQKENI. The chain's CDR3 is CASSSQGHNQPQHF. The full variable domain, its missing parts supplied by reference TRBV18 and TRBJ1-5, is NAGVMQNPRHLVRRRGQEARLRCSPMKGHSHVYWYRQLPEEGLKFMVYLQKENIIDESGMPKERFSAEFPKEGPSILRIQQVVRGDSAAYFCASSSQGHNQPQHFGDGTRLSIL.

This chain uses TRBV5-1 with TRBJ2-3; there is no DNA to check the TCRdb D call of TRBD2. The germline CDR1 and CDR2 sequences are SGHRS and YFSETQ. The CDR3 has 15 amino acids. CDR3 protein: CASSLGLAGADTQYF. The full variable domain, in which reference TRBV5-1 and TRBJ2-3 provide the parts outside the CDR3, is KAGVTQTPRYLIKTRGQQVTLSCSPISGHRSVSWYQQTPGQGLQFLFEYFSETQRNKGNFPGRFSGRQFSNSRSEMNVSTLELGDSALYLCASSLGLAGADTQYFGPGTRLTVL.

The chain has TRBV18 and TRBJ2-7; with no DNA, the TCRdb D assignment of TRBD1 cannot be verified. Per the germline V gene, CDR1 is KGHSH and CDR2 is LQKENI. This CDR3 has 16 amino acids. CDR3 residues: CASSPQQVDSSYEQYF.

The rearrangement joins TRBV20-1 to TRBJ2-5; TCRdb's D call, TRBD1, is unchecked because there is no DNA. The CDR3 runs to 14 residues. Germline V gene lookup returns CDR1 DFQATT and CDR2 SNEGSKA (reference sequence). This chain's CDR3 is CSASGQGARETQYF.

This chain connects TRBV20-1 to TRBJ2-5; no DNA is available, so the TRBD1 call from TCRdb remains unchecked. The CDR3 covers 15 residues. In germline, CDR1 is DFQATT, CDR2 SNEGSKA (reference sequence). CDR3 sequence reads: CSASPVQTGTETQYF.

The chain employs TRBV6-2 or TRBV6-3 and TRBJ1-1; TCRdb gives TRBD1 as the D gene, but with no DNA this cannot be confirmed. The CDR3 length is 15 residues. Germline lookup yields CDR1 MNHEY and CDR2 SVGEGT. The CDR3 here is CASSRTGIMNTEAFF.

The chain combines TRBV25-1 with TRBJ1-2; TCRdb returns TRBD1, unconfirmable since there is no DNA. CDR1 is MGHDK and CDR2 is SYGVNS in the germline V gene. This CDR3 has 17 residues. The CDR3 reads CASSEVGDRGSYAGYTF.

This rearrangement joins TRBV2 to TRBJ2-5. Germline V gives CDR1 SNHLY, CDR2 FYNNEI. The CDR3 is 13 amino acids. CDR3 protein: CASIDGYQETQYF.

The chain joins TRBV5-1 to TRBJ2-1; as DNA is missing, the TRBD1 call by TCRdb cannot be tested. The CDR3 is 16 amino acids. Germline assignment: CDR1 SGHRS and CDR2 YFSETQ. The CDR3 sequence is CASSLPGQGPTNEQFF. Complete variable domain (other parts from reference TRBV5-1 and TRBJ2-1): KAGVTQTPRYLIKTRGQQVTLSCSPISGHRSVSWYQQTPGQGLQFLFEYFSETQRNKGNFPGRFSGRQFSNSRSEMNVSTLELGDSALYLCASSLPGQGPTNEQFFGPGTRLTVL.

The chain is built from TRBV5-1 and TRBJ1-2; TCRdb proposes TRBD1, but this gene call is untestable without DNA. The germline V gene encodes CDR1 SGHRS and CDR2 YFSETQ. The CDR3 covers 14 residues. CDR3 in amino acids: CASSSRGQGVGYTF.

The J gene is TRBJ2-2, the V gene TRBV5-6; TCRdb calls TRBD1, which cannot be checked without DNA. CDR1 and CDR2 from the germline V gene are SGHDT and YYEEEE. This CDR3 is 16 amino acids long. The CDR3 protein is CASSLGTVTNTGELFF.

The chain uses TRBV4-1 and TRBJ2-1; TCRdb lists TRBD1, though no DNA is available to test this call. CDR3 length: 17 residues. CDR1 and CDR2 from the germline V gene are MGHRA and YSYEKL. CDR3 in amino acids: CASSQEGTVGPYNEQFF.

The rearrangement links TRBV18 to TRBJ2-5; TCRdb returns TRBD2, unconfirmable since there is no DNA. CDR1 is KGHSH and CDR2 is LQKENI in the germline V gene. This CDR3 is built from 14 residues. The CDR3 here is CASSPPAGQETQYF.

The V call is TRBV3-1, the J call TRBJ2-7; with no DNA, the TCRdb D assignment of TRBD1 cannot be verified. This CDR3 has 12 residues. CDR1 is LGHDT, CDR2 YNNKEL, per germline (reference sequence). The CDR3 region is CASSQSLDTHHF.

The chain is built from TRBV6-5 and TRBJ2-7; TCRdb indicates TRBD1, and absent DNA this call remains unverified. In germline, CDR1 is MNHEY, CDR2 SVGAGI. CDR3 length: 16 residues. Here the CDR3 reads CASSYSYGTGGYEQYF.

This sequence joins TRBV2 and TRBJ2-2. The CDR3 loop spans 11 amino acids. Germline V gene data show CDR1 as SNHLY and CDR2 as FYNNEI. CDR3 sequence reads: CAREFPGELFF. Variable domain in full (rest from reference TRBV2 and TRBJ2-2): EPEVTQTPSHQVTQMGQEVILRCVPISNHLYFYWYRQILGQKVEFLVSFYNNEISEKSEIFDDQFSVERPDGSNFTLKIRSTKLEDSAMYFCAREFPGELFFGEGSRLTVL.

The chain has TRBV18 and TRBJ1-1; absent DNA, TCRdb's TRBD1 call cannot be checked. From germline, CDR1 is KGHSH and CDR2 LQKENI. The CDR3 extends over 14 amino acids. CDR3 region: CASSPGQANTEAFF.

This chain uses TRBV5-1 with TRBJ2-1; absent DNA, TCRdb's TRBD1 call cannot be checked. The CDR3 is made up of 13 amino acids. CDR1 is SGHRS and CDR2 is YFSETQ in the germline V gene. CDR3 sequence: CASSSQQAGEQFF.

This sequence joins TRBV21-1 and TRBJ2-7; TCRdb's D gene call, TRBD1, goes unchecked for lack of DNA. TRBV21-1 is an annotated pseudogene. The CDR3 totals 16 residues. Here the CDR3 reads CASSGQGRQMGYEQYF.

V gene TRBV12-3 or TRBV12-4 combines with J gene TRBJ2-5. This CDR3 is built from 14 residues. The chain's CDR3 is CASSPIQYQETQYF.

This sequence joins TRBV6-1 and TRBJ2-7; lacking DNA, the TRBD1 call made by TCRdb goes unchecked. The germline CDR1 and CDR2 sequences are MNHNS and SASEGT. There are 15 residues in the CDR3. The CDR3 is CASSEAPGQGYEQYF.